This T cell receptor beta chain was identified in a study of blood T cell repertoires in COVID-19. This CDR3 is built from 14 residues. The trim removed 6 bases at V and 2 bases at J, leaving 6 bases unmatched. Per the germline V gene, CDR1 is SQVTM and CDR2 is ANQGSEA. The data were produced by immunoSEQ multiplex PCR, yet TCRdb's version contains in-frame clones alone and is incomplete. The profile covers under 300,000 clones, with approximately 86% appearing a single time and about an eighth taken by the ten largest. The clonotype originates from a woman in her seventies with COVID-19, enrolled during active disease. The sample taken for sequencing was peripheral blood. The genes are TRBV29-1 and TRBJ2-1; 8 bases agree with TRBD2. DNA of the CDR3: TGCAGCGTGAGTAGCGGGGACACCTACAATGAGCAGTTCTTC. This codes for CSVSSGDTYNEQFF.